Below, 21 T cell receptor beta chains from the same sample are listed, as sequenced in a study of blood T cell repertoires in COVID-19. Data came from immunoSEQ multiplex PCR; TCRdb stores just in-frame clones and leaves some out. This table holds about 200,000 clones, 70% to 90% found once. Sample: peripheral blood. Receptors were obtained from a woman between 70 and 85 years old with acute or convalescent COVID-19.

The CDR3 loop reads CASSEAHSSFDRPYEQYF. CDR3 nucleotides: TGTGCCAGCAGTGAAGCGCACTCTTCGTTCGACAGGCCCTACGAGCAGTACTTC. The chain couples TRBV6-1 to TRBJ2-7; possible D gene TRBD1, 6 bases. This CDR3 spans 18 amino acids. Trimming removed 0 bases at V and 2 bases at J, with 20 bases between. Germline CDR1 MNHNS, CDR2 SASEGT.

This chain uses TRBV5-5 with TRBJ1-3, with no clear D. The germline CDR1 and CDR2 sequences are SGHKS and YYEKEE (reference sequence). This CDR3 region has 14 residues. V lost 0 bases and J lost 2, with 6 bases in between. In DNA form, the CDR3 reads TGTGCCAGCAGCTTGGCGGGTACTGGAAACACCATATATTTT. Its translation: CASSLAGTGNTIYF. Together with reference TRBV5-5 and TRBJ1-3, the CDR3 gives the full variable domain: DAGVTQSPTHLIKTRGQQVTLRCSPISGHKSVSWYQQVLGQGPQFIFQYYEKEERGRGNFPDRFSARQFPNYSSELNVNALLLGDSALYLCASSLAGTGNTIYFGEGSWLTVV.

The chain's CDR3 is CASSAVAGGTSTDTQYF. DNA for the CDR3: TGTGCCAGCAGCGCCGTAGCGGGAGGAACTAGCACAGATACGCAGTATTTT. The chain links TRBV5-4 to TRBJ2-3; TRBD2 matches at 10 bases. This CDR3 has 17 amino acids. Germline CDR1 is SGHNT and CDR2 is YYREEE (reference sequence). V lost 4 bases to trimming and J lost 0 bases; unmatched junction nucleotides: 8.

The chain links TRBV3-1 (or the pseudogene TRBV3-2) to TRBJ2-1; 8 bases agree with TRBD2. Germline V gives CDR1 LGHDT, CDR2 YNNKEL (reference sequence). This CDR3 spans 16 amino acids. The V and J ends lost 4 bases and 6 bases, in that order; junction bases with no gene match: 11. CDR3 in DNA: TGTGCCAGCAGCCCAGGAAGCGGGAGAGGGTCCAATGAGCAGTTCTTC. This sequence encodes CASSPGSGRGSNEQFF.

About this clone: The sample has other DNA sequences that encode this CDR3 too. The rearrangement uses TRBV5-1 and TRBJ1-4, with 9 bases lining up with TRBD1. V shed 4 bases and J 0 bases; nucleotides not matched to a gene: 4. The CDR3 extends over 16 amino acids. Germline V gene data show CDR1 as SGHRS and CDR2 as YFSETQ. Here the CDR3 DNA reads TGCGCCAGCAGCCTGGGACAGGGCACAACTAATGAAAAACTGTTTTTT. It is translated as CASSLGQGTTNEKLFF.

The genes are TRBV5-4 and TRBJ2-3; TRBD2 matches at 9 bases. J was trimmed by 2 bases and V by 2 bases; bases with no gene match: 3. Germline values: CDR1 SGHNT, CDR2 YYREEE (reference sequence). There are 15 residues in the CDR3. Written as DNA, the CDR3 is TGTGCCAGCAGCTTACCTAGCGGGGCCACAGATACGCAGTATTTT. It translates to CASSLPSGATDTQYF.

J is TRBJ2-1 and V is TRBV6-6; 8 nucleotides align to TRBD1. Germline values: CDR1 MNHNY, CDR2 SVGAGI (reference sequence). Trimming removed 2 bases from V and 9 bases from J; junction bases left unmatched: 3. The CDR3 has 13 residues. CDR3 in amino acids: CASSYAGGGEQFF. The CDR3 nucleotides read TGTGCCAGCAGTTACGCAGGGGGCGGTGAGCAGTTCTTC.

Worth noting for this clone: This specimen includes other DNA sequences encoding the same CDR3. This chain uses TRBV5-1 with TRBJ1-1; 7 nucleotides align to TRBD1. The CDR3 is 14 amino acids. The germline gives CDR1 SGHRS, CDR2 YFSETQ. Unmatched junction bases numbered 5, after V lost 4 bases and J lost 2 bases. The CDR3 loop is CASSVQGGNTEAFF. CDR3 sequence (DNA): TGCGCCAGCAGCGTCCAGGGGGGAAACACTGAAGCTTTCTTT.

This chain connects TRBV29-1 to TRBJ1-2; D is unclear. This CDR3 has 13 amino acids. V was cut by 2 bases and J by 1 base, with 8 bases left in between. Germline assignment: CDR1 SQVTM and CDR2 ANQGSEA. CDR3 nucleotide sequence: TGCAGCGTTGAAAAAGGAGTTAACTATGGCTACACCTTC. It translates to CSVEKGVNYGYTF.

This clone has more than one count but fewer than ten. This rearrangement joins TRBV6-5 to TRBJ2-7; 11 nucleotides align to TRBD1. The CDR3 is 15 residues long. J was trimmed by 1 base and V by 6 bases; bases with no gene match: 5. The germline gives CDR1 MNHEY, CDR2 SVGAGI. DNA for the CDR3: TGTGCCAGCAGCCGGGACAGGGGGTATTCCTACGAGCAGTACTTC. It yields the protein CASSRDRGYSYEQYF.

The CDR3 region has the DNA TGTGCCAGCAGCTTAGATCCCAGGGGCGCTAACTATGGCTACACCTTC. Its protein is CASSLDPRGANYGYTF. The chain has TRBV7-2 and TRBJ1-2, with D perhaps TRBD1 (6 bases). Germline CDR1 reads SGHTA; CDR2 reads FQGNSA. The CDR3 is made up of 16 amino acids. V dropped 1 base and J dropped 0 bases, with 12 bases sitting between them.

This chain connects TRBV27 to TRBJ1-5, with 9 bases lining up with TRBD1. The CDR3 has 17 amino acids. Looked up from germline, CDR1 is MNHEY and CDR2 is SMNVEV (reference sequence). J gave up 4 bases and V 3 bases, and 10 bases lay outside the gene matches. The CDR3 DNA follows: TGTGCCAGCAGTTTCACATACAGGGGGCGAGGGAATCAGCCCCAGCATTTT. Translated: CASSFTYRGRGNQPQHF.

The chain employs TRBV27 and TRBJ2-7, with D maybe TRBD1 (6 bases). The CDR3 loop spans 14 amino acids. Germline assignment: CDR1 MNHEY and CDR2 SMNVEV (reference sequence). Trimming shortened V by 5 bases and J by 2 bases, and 13 bases separated the two germline ends. CDR3 sequence: CASSPQGSPYEQYF. In DNA, the CDR3 is TGTGCCAGCAGTCCCCAGGGGTCCCCCTACGAGCAGTACTTC.

The chain recombines TRBV4-1 with TRBJ1-5, with D uncertain. The CDR3 sequence is 16 residues long. Trimming cost V 1 base and J 4 bases, with 14 bases left between them. Germline CDR1 MGHRA, CDR2 YSYEKL. The CDR3 protein is CASSQALGGKNQPQHF. CDR3 coding DNA: TGCGCCAGCAGCCAAGCCCTAGGAGGAAAGAATCAGCCCCAGCATTTT.

The chain carries TRBV19 and TRBJ2-3; 9 bases match TRBD2. Germline V gene lookup returns CDR1 LNHDA and CDR2 SQIVND (reference sequence). CDR3 length: 17 amino acids. Trimming cost V 3 bases and J 2 bases; bases outside gene matches: 9. The DNA of the CDR3 is TGTGCCAGTAGTATCCGGACAGCGGGGGGCTCCACAGATACGCAGTATTTT. As protein: CASSIRTAGGSTDTQYF.

The rearrangement joins TRBV6-2 or TRBV6-3 to TRBJ2-4; D may be TRBD2 (6 bases). The germline CDR1 and CDR2 sequences are MNHEY and SVGEGT. V lost 2 bases and J 7 bases, leaving 15 bases between the germline ends. The CDR3 is made up of 15 amino acids. The CDR3 spells CASSYRGGLVNIQYF. The CDR3 nucleotides read TGTGCCAGCAGTTACAGGGGAGGATTGGTTAACATTCAGTACTTC.

This clone was observed a handful of times. The CDR3 loop is CASSQDGGGGNTIYF. The CDR3, as DNA: TGCGCCAGCAGCCAAGATGGGGGCGGTGGAAACACCATATATTTT. The chain carries TRBV4-1 and TRBJ1-3; the D gene is possibly TRBD1 (6 bases). This CDR3 has 15 residues. Germline V gene lookup returns CDR1 MGHRA and CDR2 YSYEKL. Between the trimmed V and J ends, which lost 0 bases and 3 bases, there was a span of 9 bases.

The rearrangement links TRBV3-1 (or the pseudogene TRBV3-2) to TRBJ2-5, with 7 nucleotides matching TRBD2. The CDR3 loop spans 15 amino acids. Germline V lookup: CDR1 LGHDT, CDR2 YNNKEL (reference sequence). After removal of 2 bases from V and 0 bases from J, the junction contained 3 bases not matched to a gene. The CDR3 nucleotides are TGTGCCAGCAGCCAACTGGGGGGGTACCAAGAGACCCAGTACTTC. It codes for CASSQLGGYQETQYF.

The chain recombines TRBV11-2 with TRBJ2-3; D unresolved. Trimming left V 3 bases short and J 4 bases short, with 20 bases between. The CDR3 length is 17 residues. The germline CDR1 and CDR2 sequences are SGHAT and FQNNGV. Here the CDR3 DNA reads TGTGCCAGCAGCTTCCCCCAAAGCGCTGGATGGGCAGATACGCAGTATTTT. Encoded protein: CASSFPQSAGWADTQYF.

The CDR3, as DNA: TGTGCCAGCAGCTCGGGACAGGTCCCTTACGAGCAGTACTTC. The encoded protein is CASSSGQVPYEQYF. The V call is TRBV28, the J call TRBJ2-7; the match to TRBD1 covers 8 bases. The CDR3 sequence is 14 residues long. Per germline, CDR1 MDHEN and CDR2 SYDVKM. With V trimmed by 6 bases and J by 4 bases, 8 bases remained unmatched.

The V call is TRBV11-2, the J call TRBJ1-5; maybe TRBD1 (6 bases). Germline lookup yields CDR1 SGHAT and CDR2 FQNNGV. V was clipped by 4 bases and J by 3 bases, with 10 bases between them. The CDR3 loop spans 14 amino acids. The CDR3 loop is CASSSGQFNQPQHF. The CDR3 DNA is TGTGCCAGCAGCTCAGGACAGTTCAATCAGCCCCAGCATTTT.